The following is a T cell receptor beta chain sequence with its context. Its antigen is as yet unknown. The data stem from a study of T cells after yellow fever vaccination. Looking at the study overall: SMART-Seq v4 Ultra Low Input prepared libraries from low-cell fractions. Study-wide findings and caveats: The bulk population could contribute abundant contaminating clonotypes to FACS-sorted repertoires. The study re-detected most primary-vaccination clones after the booster (about 96% CD4, around 90% CD8).

This CDR3 spans 14 amino acids. V was shortened by 7 bases and J by 0 bases, with 11 bases between the two germline ends. Germline V CDR1 and CDR2: SNHLY, FYNNEI. UMIs and a universal primer site were added when TCR cDNA was made by 5'RACE template switching. Each CDR3 protein is one row after TCRdb ran MiXCR on the 5' RACE reads. This sample has around 310,000 distinct CDR3 sequences, with under 5% found just once. V gene TRBV2 combines with J gene TRBJ2-3; a weak D match, TRBD2 (6 bases). The sequences come from PBMCs, collected 5 days after the yellow fever booster vaccination. The TCR originated in a man aged 18 to 35 who received the YFV17D yellow fever vaccine. CDR3 DNA: TGTGCCAGCAAGGAGGGGCATAGCACAGATACGCAGTATTTT. Its protein product is CASKEGHSTDTQYF. The full variable domain, its missing parts supplied by reference TRBV2 and TRBJ2-3, is EPEVTQTPSHQVTQMGQEVILRCVPISNHLYFYWYRQILGQKVEFLVSFYNNEISEKSEIFDDQFSVERPDGSNFTLKIRSTKLEDSAMYFCASKEGHSTDTQYFGPGTRLTVL.